Listed here is a single T cell receptor (beta chain). V was pared by 0 bases and J by 9 bases, with 10 bases between. Germline V gene sequence: CDR1 SGHKS, CDR2 YYEKEE (reference sequence). The CDR3 sequence is 13 residues long. After extraction with the RNeasy kit, 0.5 to 1 ug of the RNA was reverse transcribed using random hexamers. Each CDR3 protein is one row after TCRdb ran MiXCR on the immunoSEQ multiplex PCR reads. Of approximately 110,000 distinct CDR3 sequences listed, 96% are singletons. The data were taken from a study of CD8 T cells in Susac syndrome. The chain carries TRBV5-5 and TRBJ1-5; D ambiguous. Sequencing was carried out using CD4+ T cells from PBMCs. The sequence was collected from a human donor in good health. DNA for the CDR3: TGTGCCAGCAGCTTGGCCTACGAGTGGCCCCAGCATTTT. Protein: CASSLAYEWPQHF.